This T cell receptor (beta chain) is drawn from a study of blood T cell repertoires in COVID-19. Turning to the study itself: Sites in the United States, Italy and Spain provided acute and convalescent COVID-19 samples. The analysed material was cDNA or gDNA that came from T cells, B-cell-depleted T cells, or PBMCs.

Germline CDR1 and CDR2: SGHAT and FQNNGV. V shed 5 bases, J shed 4 bases, and the junction held 12 bases outside the gene matches. There are 17 residues in the CDR3. TCRdb keeps only in-frame clones here, not all; method: immunoSEQ multiplex PCR. The sample holds over 200,000 clones; roughly 84% are singletons and the top ten take 1.9%. Sequencing was done on a sample of peripheral blood. V and J are TRBV11-2 and TRBJ2-1, with 9 bases fitting TRBD2. This sequence originates from a middle-aged man with active or convalescent COVID-19. In DNA form, the CDR3 reads TGTGCCAGCAGCACTAACATTCGACTAGCGGTTTACAATGAGCAGTTCTTC. Encoded protein: CASSTNIRLAVYNEQFF.